This is a list of T cell receptor beta chains from one sample in a study of blood T cell repertoires in COVID-19. The repertoire was sequenced with immunoSEQ multiplex PCR; TCRdb's copy has only in-frame clones and lacks some. The sample has fewer than 25,000 clones, around 88% seen once. What was sequenced was peripheral blood. The receptors were gathered from a woman aged 55-70 years with active COVID-19. Each CDR3 is given with its conserved first and last residue. The D gene is left open where the match is weak. The size entry is marked missing in some rows and otherwise reads once, few, many or a size class.

TRBJ2-3,-,TRBV7-6,TRBD2,TGTGCCAGCAGCCCCTCCCGCCGGGGGGACACAGATACGCAGTATTTT,CASSPSRRGDTDTQYF
TRBJ2-3,-,TRBV4-2,-,TGTGCCAGCAGCCAAGATCGGGCAGGGGGCACAGATACGCAGTATTTT,CASSQDRAGGTDTQYF
TRBJ1-5,-,TRBV9,-,TGTGCCAGCAGCGTAGTCGAGACAGGCCCACAGCATTTT,CASSVVETGPQHF
TRBJ1-5,few,TRBV7-6,-,TGTGCCAGCAGCTTAGGTTCATCGGGCAATCAGCCCCAGCATTTT,CASSLGSSGNQPQHF
TRBJ2-1,-,TRBV3-1/TRBV3-2,-,TGTGCCAGCAGCCAGCGGGGTACCTCCTACAATGAGCAGTTCTTC,CASSQRGTSYNEQFF
TRBJ2-3,once,TRBV2,TRBD2,TGTGCCAGCAGAACCGAAGTAGCGGGGGCCCACCCTAAATCCACAGATACGCAGTATTTT,CASRTEVAGAHPKSTDTQYF
TRBJ1-2,-,TRBV3-1/TRBV3-2,-,TGTGCCAGCAGCCTCAGGGGAGGGTATGGCTACACCTTC,CASSLRGGYGYTF
TRBJ2-5,-,TRBV18,-,TGTGCCAGCTCGATTGGGGCTGTGGAGACCCAGTACTTC,CASSIGAVETQYF
TRBJ1-1,-,TRBV2,-,TGTGCCAGCACGTCTTCCGGGACACCGAACACTGAAGCTTTCTTT,CASTSSGTPNTEAFF
TRBJ2-4,-,TRBV5-8,-,TGTGCCAGCAGCTCTCAGAAAAACATTCAGTACTTC,CASSSQKNIQYF
TRBJ1-2,few,TRBV9,-,TGTGCCAGCACCCTCGAGGTAGCTAACTATGGCTACACCTTC,CASTLEVANYGYTF
TRBJ2-1,-,TRBV5-1,TRBD2,TGCGCCAGCTCGGCTAGCGGGGGGTACAATGAGCAGTTCTTC,CASSASGGYNEQFF
TRBJ2-4,few,TRBV15,-,TGTGCCACCAGCAGAGAGGACACACAAAACATTCAGTACTTC,CATSREDTQNIQYF
TRBJ2-3,-,TRBV7-3,-,TGTGCCAGCAGCTCGGGAAGTCCAGATACGCAGTATTTT,CASSSGSPDTQYF
TRBJ1-2,-,TRBV5-8,TRBD1,TGTGCCACCACGAAGGACAGGGTCCAGCGGGTCAACGGCTACACCTTC,CATTKDRVQRVNGYTF
TRBJ1-6,-,TRBV6-5,TRBD1,TGTGCCAGCAGTTACTCAGGGGGCAAAAGTTCACCCCTCCACTTT,CASSYSGGKSSPLHF
TRBJ1-6,-,TRBV27,-,TGTGCCAGCAGTCCAAAACGGAACAGCTCACCCCTCCACTTT,CASSPKRNSSPLHF
TRBJ2-2,-,TRBV7-6,TRBD2,TGTGCCAGCAGCGCAGCTAGCGGGGGGGCCGGGGAGCTGTTTTTT,CASSAASGGAGELFF
TRBJ2-5,few,TRBV19,TRBD2,TGTGCCAGTAGTATAGGCGGGGGGCAAGAGACCCAGTACTTC,CASSIGGGQETQYF
TRBJ1-6,-,TRBV30,-,TGTGCCTGGAGATACCTTGAGGGGAGGAGGGATAATTCACCCCTCCACTTT,CAWRYLEGRRDNSPLHF
TRBJ2-5,-,TRBV5-6,-,TGTGCCAGCAGCTTGGGGGCCGGTCTGGAGACCCAGTACTTC,CASSLGAGLETQYF
TRBJ1-4,-,TRBV5-1,TRBD1,TGCGCCAGCAGCGACCGGGACAGGACTAGAATTGAAAAACTGTTTTTT,CASSDRDRTRIEKLFF
TRBJ2-3,-,TRBV6-5,TRBD2,TGTGCCAGCAGCGGAGCGGGGGCCACAGATACGCAGTATTTT,CASSGAGATDTQYF
TRBJ2-1,-,TRBV5-4,TRBD1,TGTGCCAGCAGCTTAACCGGGACAGGTCAAAATGAGCAGTTCTTC,CASSLTGTGQNEQFF
TRBJ1-1,-,TRBV11-2,TRBD1,TGTGCCAGCAGCCGCAGGGGGCCCACTGAAGCTTTCTTT,CASSRRGPTEAFF
TRBJ1-3,-,TRBV6-1,-,TGTGCCAGCAGTGATGGACACTCTGGAAACACCATATATTTT,CASSDGHSGNTIYF
TRBJ2-3,-,TRBV3-1/TRBV3-2,-,TGTGCCAGCAGCCCATTCCGACCCCACGGGGGAGGCACAGATACGCAGTATTTT,CASSPFRPHGGGTDTQYF
TRBJ1-4,-,TRBV5-1,-,TGCGCCAGCAGCCCCGTCGGGGAAAAACTGTTTTTT,CASSPVGEKLFF
TRBJ1-5,-,TRBV5-6,TRBD1,TGTGCCAGCAGCTGGGGGGACAGGGATCAGCCCCAGCATTTT,CASSWGDRDQPQHF
TRBJ1-4,-,TRBV5-1,-,TGCGCCAGCAGCTTGGTCCCATCAACTAATGAAAAACTGTTTTTT,CASSLVPSTNEKLFF
TRBJ1-3,-,TRBV6-5,-,TGTGCCGTTAAGTTGGGGGCCGGAAACACCATATATTTT,CAVKLGAGNTIYF
TRBJ2-5,-,TRBV6-2/TRBV6-3,-,TGTGCCAGCAGTTCCGAGGCGGGGAGAGGCCAAGAGACCCAGTACTTC,CASSSEAGRGQETQYF
TRBJ1-6,-,TRBV3-1/TRBV3-2,TRBD1,TGTGCCAGCAGCTTAGGGACAGGCGGTTCACCCCTCCACTTT,CASSLGTGGSPLHF
TRBJ1-1,-,TRBV6-4,-,TGTGCCAGCAGTGACTCTGGCAACACTGAAGCTTTCTTT,CASSDSGNTEAFF
TRBJ1-6,medium-sized,TRBV6-5,-,TGTGCCACCCTCGGGGGCTCCTATAATTCACCCCTCCACTTT,CATLGGSYNSPLHF
TRBJ2-3,-,TRBV6-4,-,TGTGCCAGCAGTGTGCGGTACACAGATACGCAGTATTTT,CASSVRYTDTQYF
TRBJ1-2,-,TRBV6-5,-,TGTGCCAGCAGGGCCGTGGAGGGGCACGACTATGGCTACACCTTC,CASRAVEGHDYGYTF
TRBJ2-5,-,TRBV9,TRBD2,TGTGCCAGCAGCCCCTCGGGGGCGGGGGGACAAGAGACCCAGTACTTC,CASSPSGAGGQETQYF
TRBJ2-1,-,TRBV19,TRBD2,TGTGCCAGTATGCAGACTAGCGGGGGTCTTTCCTACAATGAGCAGTTCTTC,CASMQTSGGLSYNEQFF
TRBJ1-6,-,TRBV9,-,TGTGCCAGCAGCCCCCGGGTAGGGGAGGGATCACCCCTCCACTTT,CASSPRVGEGSPLHF
TRBJ2-6,-,TRBV13,TRBD2,TGTGCCAGCAGCCCGAGGACTAGCGGGGGGCCTGGGGCCAACGTCCTGACTTTC,CASSPRTSGGPGANVLTF
TRBJ1-6,-,TRBV5-5,TRBD1,TGTGCCAGCAGCTTGGGGACTCCGGGACAGGGGGTGAATTCACCCCTCCACTTT,CASSLGTPGQGVNSPLHF
TRBJ1-2,-,TRBV5-1,-,TGCGCCAGCAGCGGGCCCGGACAGAACTATGGCTACACCTTC,CASSGPGQNYGYTF
TRBJ1-2,-,TRBV3-1/TRBV3-2,-,TGTGCCAGCAGCTCCTACGGCCAGGGGAACTATGGCTACACCTTC,CASSSYGQGNYGYTF
TRBJ2-7,-,TRBV18,-,TGTGCCAGCTCACCTCGACAGACCTACGAGCAGTACTTC,CASSPRQTYEQYF
TRBJ2-1,-,TRBV5-1,TRBD2,TGCGCCAGCAGCGCCACTAGCGGGGACAATGAGCAGTTCTTC,CASSATSGDNEQFF
TRBJ2-3,few,TRBV3-1/TRBV3-2,-,TGTGCCAGCAGCCCAAATGTGGGGGGGGCCGAGTATTTT,CASSPNVGGAEYF